This is a list of T cell receptor beta chains from one sample in a study of shared clonotypes between healthy human individuals. Sequencing used immunoSEQ multiplex PCR; TCRdb keeps in-frame clones, though not all of them. The table records 450,000 to 500,000 clones, over 70% of them present only once. Sample: PBMCs. The receptors originated from a woman aged 40 to 50 in good health. Some clones in this sample may be carry-over from other donors' samples. CDR3s include the opening cysteine and the closing phenylalanine or tryptophan. Each record gives: clone size, D gene, J gene, V gene, CDR3 protein, CDR3 DNA. D genes are given only for firm matches. Some rows mark clone size as missing; the rest say once, few, many or name a class of expanded clone.

clone_size: .; d_call: .; j_call: TRBJ1-1; v_call: TRBV6-5; cdr3_aa: CASGRGTEAFF; cdr3_nt: TGTGCCAGCGGCAGGGGCACTGAAGCTTTCTTT
clone_size: .; d_call: .; j_call: TRBJ2-7; v_call: TRBV28; cdr3_aa: CASGGGSYEQYF; cdr3_nt: TGTGCCAGCGGTGGCGGGTCCTACGAGCAGTACTTC
clone_size: .; d_call: TRBD2; j_call: TRBJ2-1; v_call: TRBV29-1; cdr3_aa: CSVDGTSGGNEQFF; cdr3_nt: TGCAGCGTTGATGGGACTAGCGGGGGCAATGAGCAGTTCTTC
clone_size: .; d_call: .; j_call: TRBJ1-1; v_call: TRBV11-2; cdr3_aa: CASGRKTEAFF; cdr3_nt: TGTGCCAGTGGACGAAAGACTGAAGCTTTCTTT
clone_size: .; d_call: TRBD1; j_call: TRBJ1-5; v_call: TRBV18; cdr3_aa: CASSSGTGGGGNQPQHF; cdr3_nt: TGTGCCAGCTCCTCTGGGACAGGGGGCGGCGGCAATCAGCCCCAGCATTTT
clone_size: once; d_call: TRBD1; j_call: TRBJ1-3; v_call: TRBV28; cdr3_aa: CASSLRDRGRNTIYF; cdr3_nt: TGTGCCAGCAGTCTGAGGGACAGAGGAAGAAACACCATATATTTT
clone_size: .; d_call: .; j_call: TRBJ1-2; v_call: TRBV28; cdr3_aa: CASSLGHYGYTF; cdr3_nt: TGTGCCAGCAGTTTGGGTCACTATGGCTACACCTTC
clone_size: .; d_call: TRBD1; j_call: TRBJ2-5; v_call: TRBV28; cdr3_aa: CASSSGQFQETQYF; cdr3_nt: TGTGCCAGCAGTTCGGGACAGTTTCAAGAGACCCAGTACTTC
clone_size: .; d_call: .; j_call: TRBJ2-2; v_call: TRBV29-1; cdr3_aa: CSVEGAGKNTGELFF; cdr3_nt: TGCAGCGTTGAAGGGGCGGGAAAGAACACCGGGGAGCTGTTTTTT
clone_size: .; d_call: TRBD1; j_call: TRBJ1-1; v_call: TRBV15; cdr3_aa: CATSRARQGQPEAFF; cdr3_nt: TGTGCCACCAGCAGAGCTAGACAGGGGCAACCTGAAGCTTTCTTT